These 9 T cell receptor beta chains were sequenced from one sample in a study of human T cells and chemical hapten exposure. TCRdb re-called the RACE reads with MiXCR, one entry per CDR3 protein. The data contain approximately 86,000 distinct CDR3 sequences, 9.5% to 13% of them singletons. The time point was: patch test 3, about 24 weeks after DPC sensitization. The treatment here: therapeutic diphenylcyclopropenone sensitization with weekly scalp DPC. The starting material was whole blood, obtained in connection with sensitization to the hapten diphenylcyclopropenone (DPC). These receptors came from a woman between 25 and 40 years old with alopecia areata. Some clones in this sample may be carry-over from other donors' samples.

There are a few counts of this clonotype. CDR3 DNA sequence: TGTGCCGGGAGACAGGGGGGGAATGAAAAACTGTTTTTT. Its protein is CAGRQGGNEKLFF. V and J are TRBV28 and TRBJ1-4, with 9 bases that match TRBD1. CDR3 size: 13 residues. Trimming took 11 bases from V and 5 from J; bases not matched to a gene: 6. The V gene's germline CDR1 is MDHEN and CDR2 SYDVKM.

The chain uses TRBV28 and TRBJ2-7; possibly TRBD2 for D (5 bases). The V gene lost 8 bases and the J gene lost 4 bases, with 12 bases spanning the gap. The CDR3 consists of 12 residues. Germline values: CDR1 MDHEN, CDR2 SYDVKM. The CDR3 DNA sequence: TGTGCCAGCTCAGCCGAGGGATACGAGCAGTACTTC. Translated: CASSAEGYEQYF.

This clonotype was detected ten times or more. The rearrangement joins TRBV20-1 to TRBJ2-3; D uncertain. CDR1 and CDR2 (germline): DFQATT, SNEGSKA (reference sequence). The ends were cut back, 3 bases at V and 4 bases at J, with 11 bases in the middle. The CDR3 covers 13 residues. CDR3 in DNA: TGCAGTGCTAGGTACCCCAGGCCAGATACGCAGTATTTT. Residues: CSARYPRPDTQYF.

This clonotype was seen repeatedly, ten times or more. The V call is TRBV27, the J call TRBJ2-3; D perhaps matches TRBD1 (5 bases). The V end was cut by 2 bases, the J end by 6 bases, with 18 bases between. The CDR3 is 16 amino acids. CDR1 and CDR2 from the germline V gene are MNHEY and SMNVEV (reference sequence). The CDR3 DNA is TGTGCCAGCAGTTTAGGGCAGGGCTTTGGTTCGGATACGCAGTATTTT. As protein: CASSLGQGFGSDTQYF.

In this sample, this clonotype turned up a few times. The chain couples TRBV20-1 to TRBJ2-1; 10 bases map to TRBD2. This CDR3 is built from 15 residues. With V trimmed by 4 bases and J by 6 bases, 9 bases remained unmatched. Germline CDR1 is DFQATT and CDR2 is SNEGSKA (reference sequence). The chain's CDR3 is CSANGAGLASNEQFF. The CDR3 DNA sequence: TGCAGTGCTAATGGGGCGGGACTAGCGAGCAATGAGCAGTTCTTC.

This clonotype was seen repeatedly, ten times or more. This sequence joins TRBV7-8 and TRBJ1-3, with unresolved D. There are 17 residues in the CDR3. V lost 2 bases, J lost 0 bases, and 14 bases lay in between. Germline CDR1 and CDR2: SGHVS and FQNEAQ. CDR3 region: CASSLFGSWASGNTIYF. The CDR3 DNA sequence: TGTGCCAGCAGCTTATTTGGTTCTTGGGCCTCTGGAAACACCATATATTTT.

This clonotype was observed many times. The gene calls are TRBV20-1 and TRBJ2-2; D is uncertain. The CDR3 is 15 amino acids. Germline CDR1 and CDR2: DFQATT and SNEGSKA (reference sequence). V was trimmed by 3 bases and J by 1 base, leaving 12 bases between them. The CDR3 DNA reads TGCAGTGCTAGTCGTATTCACGGGAACACCGGGGAGCTGTTTTTT. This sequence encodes CSASRIHGNTGELFF.

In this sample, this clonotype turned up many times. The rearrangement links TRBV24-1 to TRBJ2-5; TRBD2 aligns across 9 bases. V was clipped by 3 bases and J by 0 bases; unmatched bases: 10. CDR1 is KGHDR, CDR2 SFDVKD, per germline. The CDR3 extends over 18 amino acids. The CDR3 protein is CATSDPWAPSGNQETQYF. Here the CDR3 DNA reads TGTGCCACCAGTGATCCCTGGGCTCCTAGCGGGAACCAAGAGACCCAGTACTTC.

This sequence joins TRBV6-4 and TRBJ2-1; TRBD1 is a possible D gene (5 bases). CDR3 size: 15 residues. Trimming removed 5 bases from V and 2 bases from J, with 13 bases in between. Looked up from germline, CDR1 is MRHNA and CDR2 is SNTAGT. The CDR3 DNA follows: TGTGCCAGCAGTCCTTCTGGGGCCGCCTACAATGAGCAGTTCTTC. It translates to CASSPSGAAYNEQFF.